The present T cell receptor beta chain was sequenced within a study of OX40 agonist ivuxolimab in advanced cancers. About the research overall: Patients received intravenous ivuxolimab every 2 weeks at 0.01 to 10 mg/kg. Patients were under 90% male with ages roughly 20 to 90, mean about 60.

Looked up from germline, CDR1 is LGHNA and CDR2 is YSLEER. The V end lost 0 bases, the J end lost 0 bases, and 5 bases lay between the germline ends. This CDR3 comprises 15 residues. Comments on this clone: Its antigen is as yet unknown.

The assay was immunoSEQ multiplex PCR, and TCRdb's table has in-frame clones only and misses some. This table holds about 80,000 clones, roughly 90% found once. General study results and limits: CD8+ T cells (on average) carried more expanded clones than CD4+ T cells. In the 0.1 to 3.0 mg/kg range, CD4+ and CD8+ blood T cells had expanded clonally by week 6.

The chain uses TRBV4-3 and TRBJ1-4; D gene unclear. The origin of this receptor is an adult with an advanced solid tumor such as melanoma, head and neck, liver or kidney cancer. The sequencing here drew on CD4+ or CD8+ T cells sorted from blood, taken in a trial of the OX40 agonist ivuxolimab. The CDR3 sequence: CASSQERATNEKLFF. In nucleotides, the CDR3 is TGCGCCAGCAGCCAAGAGCGGGCAACTAATGAAAAACTGTTTTTT.